Each of the 27 T cell receptor beta chains below was sequenced from the same sample in a study of beta chain features in type 1 diabetes (dated by TCRdb to 2017 to 2018). The antigens these receptors bind are not known. Libraries were constructed by the immunoSEQ multiplex PCR assay. All of the isolated RNA was reverse transcribed with the High Capacity cDNA Reverse Transcription Kit, so expressed TCRB transcripts were sequenced. Here the immuneACCESS table is served through TCRdb, limited to in-frame sequences with V and J called. Missing clones are a known gap in these copies; in checked studies unresolved V genes cover under half, and the rest lacks a known reason. The sample table holds hundreds of thousands of clones, of which roughly 13% were seen once. The ten largest account for approximately 0.022% of the sample. Summary of the overall study and its limitations: Type 1 diabetes patients showed a moderate but significant shortening of TCRB CDR3 length in all four CD4+ subsets.

Sequencing used naive CD4+ T cells from blood. The cell subset or site label on this specimen signifies: true naive CD4+ T cells. The source of these receptors is a man aged 18 to 29 with type 1 diabetes.

V usage is TRBV7-2 and J usage is TRBJ2-3; either TRBD1 or TRBD2 may supply D (5 bases each). Germline V gene lookup returns CDR1 SGHTA and CDR2 FQGNSA. The V and J ends lost 3 bases and 4 bases respectively, with 23 bases between them. CDR3 length: 18 amino acids. CDR3 protein: CASSFISGTPFGSDTQYF. The CDR3 DNA reads as TGTGCCAGCAGCTTTATTTCCGGGACCCCCTTCGGGTCAGATACGCAGTATTTT. Full variable domain (rest looked up from reference TRBV7-2 and TRBJ2-3): GAGVSQSPSNKVTEKGKDVELRCDPISGHTALYWYRQSLGQGLEFLIYFQGNSAPDKSGLPSDRFSAERTGGSVSTLTIQRTQQEDSAVYLCASSFISGTPFGSDTQYFGPGTRLTVL.

The rearrangement links TRBV30 to TRBJ1-3; tentatively, D is TRBD1 (6 bases). Trimming stripped 5 bases from V and 0 bases from J, with 14 bases between. The germline V gene encodes CDR1 GTSNPN and CDR2 SVGIG (reference sequence). The CDR3 has 15 amino acids. The CDR3 DNA follows: TGTGCCTGGTGTCAGGACAGCCTCTCTGGAAACACCATATATTTT. Encoded protein: CAWCQDSLSGNTIYF. Drawing the rest from reference TRBV30 and TRBJ1-3, the complete variable domain is SQTIHQWPATLVQPVGSPLSLECTVEGTSNPNLYWYRQAAGRGLQLLFYSVGIGQISSEVPQNLSASRPQDRQFILSSKKLLLSDSGFYLCAWCQDSLSGNTIYFGEGSWLTVV.

This clone was counted only a few times. The CDR3 sequence: CASSPIPGTGGREQFF. The CDR3 nucleotides are TGCGCCAGCAGCCCCATCCCCGGGACAGGGGGCCGTGAGCAGTTCTTC. The rearrangement uses TRBV4-1 and TRBJ2-1; 12 bases are a match to TRBD1. Per the germline V gene, CDR1 is MGHRA and CDR2 is YSYEKL. The CDR3 runs 16 residues. V trimming: 4 bases; J trimming: 9 bases; junction bases outside the gene matches: 10.

This clone was seen more than once but under ten times. Additional DNA sequences in this sample encode the identical CDR3. The genes are TRBV7-9 and TRBJ1-2; D is unclear. Germline CDR1 and CDR2: SEHNR and FQNEAQ (reference sequence). The CDR3 contains 13 residues. V lost 0 bases and J lost 4, with 6 bases in between. CDR3 protein: CASSLAGAYGYTF. The CDR3 nucleotides are TGTGCCAGCAGCTTAGCCGGCGCCTATGGCTACACCTTC.

J is TRBJ2-7 and V is TRBV13; TRBD1 aligns across 7 bases. This CDR3 has 17 residues. Germline V lookup: CDR1 PRHDT, CDR2 FYEKMQ (reference sequence). With 5 bases clipped from V and 7 bases from J, the junction kept 20 bases outside the gene matches. In DNA, the CDR3 is TGTGCCAGCAGCCGAAATTTAATCCGGGACAGTGCTTTTGAGCAGTACTTC. Protein sequence: CASSRNLIRDSAFEQYF. Using reference TRBV13 and TRBJ2-7 for the parts outside the CDR3, the full variable domain is AAGVIQSPRHLIKEKRETATLKCYPIPRHDTVYWYQQGPGQDPQFLISFYEKMQSDKGSIPDRFSAQQFSDYHSELNMSSLELGDSALYFCASSRNLIRDSAFEQYFGPGTRLTVT.

The V call is TRBV6-5, the J call TRBJ2-2; D is unclear. CDR1 and CDR2 (germline): MNHEY, SVGAGI. The CDR3 consists of 14 residues. The ends were cut back, 5 bases at V and 2 bases at J, with 9 bases in the middle. The CDR3, as DNA: TGTGCCAGCAGTGAAGTGGGAAACACCGGGGAGCTGTTTTTT. This encodes CASSEVGNTGELFF.

The V call is TRBV6-6, the J call TRBJ2-3, with D unclear. Germline CDR1 and CDR2: MNHNY and SVGAGI (reference sequence). This CDR3 region has 13 residues. V shed 0 bases and J shed 4 bases, with 5 bases lying between them. The CDR3 spells CASSYSNPDTQYF. The CDR3 DNA follows: TGTGCCAGCAGTTACTCGAACCCAGATACGCAGTATTTT.

V gene TRBV5-1 combines with J gene TRBJ1-1; 7 bases map to TRBD1. V gave up 3 bases and J gave up 6 bases; unmatched junction bases: 11. CDR1 is SGHRS, CDR2 YFSETQ, per germline. The CDR3 is made up of 15 amino acids. Here the CDR3 DNA reads TGCGCCAGCAGCTCGGAGCCCGGGACAGTGGCTGAAGCTTTCTTT. Its translation is CASSSEPGTVAEAFF.

V gene TRBV2 combines with J gene TRBJ2-1; 9 nucleotides align to TRBD2. With V trimmed by 6 bases and J by 0 bases, 6 bases remained unmatched. Germline V gene sequence: CDR1 SNHLY, CDR2 FYNNEI. The CDR3 runs 16 residues. DNA of the CDR3: TGTGCCAGCAGCCACCTAGCGGGGAACTCCTACAATGAGCAGTTCTTC. Translation: CASSHLAGNSYNEQFF. Combining the CDR3 with reference TRBV2 and TRBJ2-1 gives the whole variable domain EPEVTQTPSHQVTQMGQEVILRCVPISNHLYFYWYRQILGQKVEFLVSFYNNEISEKSEIFDDQFSVERPDGSNFTLKIRSTKLEDSAMYFCASSHLAGNSYNEQFFGPGTRLTVL.

This clone came up a few times. The rearrangement links TRBV4-1 to TRBJ2-4; TRBD1 agrees at 9 bases. The CDR3 runs to 16 residues. CDR1 is MGHRA and CDR2 is YSYEKL in the germline V gene. After removal of 4 bases from V and 2 bases from J, the junction contained 6 bases not matched to a gene. CDR3 residues: CASSPGQGWSKNIQYF. CDR3 sequence (DNA): TGCGCCAGCAGCCCGGGACAGGGTTGGTCCAAAAACATTCAGTACTTC.

This clone was observed a few times. The chain links TRBV6-6 to TRBJ2-5; D perhaps matches TRBD2 (5 bases). CDR1 MNHNY and CDR2 SVGAGI come from the germline V gene (reference sequence). V dropped 0 bases and J dropped 2 bases, with 10 bases sitting between them. The CDR3 spans 15 residues. Written as DNA, the CDR3 is TGTGCCAGCAGTTACTCGATGAGGGCTCAAGAGACCCAGTACTTC. Residues: CASSYSMRAQETQYF.

This clone has more than one count but fewer than ten. This chain connects TRBV5-1 to TRBJ2-3; 7 nucleotides line up with TRBD1. There are 14 residues in the CDR3. Germline CDR1 reads SGHRS; CDR2 reads YFSETQ. Trimming removed 6 bases from V and 0 bases from J; junction bases left unmatched: 4. CDR3 coding DNA: TGCGCCAGCAAACAGGGGCGAAGCACAGATACGCAGTATTTT. Its translation: CASKQGRSTDTQYF.

In its sample, this clone was seen a few times. Other nucleotide sequences from this sample produce the same CDR3. This chain joins TRBV9 and TRBJ1-1; TRBD1 agrees at 11 bases. The CDR3 has 14 amino acids. The J segment lost 3 bases and the V segment lost 2 bases, leaving 0 bases of the junction unmatched. CDR1 is SGDLS and CDR2 is YYNGEE in the germline V gene. The CDR3 is CASSVGQGDTEAFF. The CDR3 DNA reads as TGTGCCAGCAGCGTGGGACAGGGGGACACTGAAGCTTTCTTT.

This clone was counted a few times. This chain joins TRBV14 and TRBJ1-6; D is unresolved. In germline, CDR1 is SGHDN, CDR2 FVKESK. V was shortened by 2 bases and J by 0 bases, with 11 bases between the two germline ends. CDR3 size: 17 residues. The CDR3 sequence: CASSQSRQSSYNSPLHF. The CDR3, as DNA: TGTGCCAGCAGCCAATCTAGGCAGAGCTCCTATAATTCACCCCTCCACTTT. Based on the CDR3 plus reference TRBV14 and TRBJ1-6, the full variable domain is EAGVTQFPSHSVIEKGQTVTLRCDPISGHDNLYWYRRVMGKEIKFLLHFVKESKQDESGMPNNRFLAERTGGTYSTLKVQPAELEDSGVYFCASSQSRQSSYNSPLHFGNGTRLTVT.

This clone was detected only a few times. The J gene is TRBJ1-1, the V gene TRBV29-1; TRBD1 is a possible D gene (5 bases). CDR3 size: 15 residues. V shed 2 bases and J shed 7 bases, with 20 bases lying between them. CDR1 is SQVTM, CDR2 ANQGSEA, per germline. The CDR3 reads CSVEIFVRGLGEAFF. The CDR3 DNA sequence: TGCAGCGTTGAAATTTTCGTAAGGGGTTTGGGTGAAGCTTTCTTT.

The chain combines TRBV2 with TRBJ2-7, with D unresolved. Trimming removed 3 bases from V and 6 bases from J, with 9 bases in between. The V gene's germline CDR1 is SNHLY and CDR2 FYNNEI. CDR3 length: 12 residues. CDR3 DNA: TGTGCCAGCAGTGATTATGCCCCCGAGCAGTACTTC. This sequence encodes CASSDYAPEQYF.

V and J are TRBV11-2 and TRBJ2-4, with D tentatively TRBD2 (6 bases). V lost 5 bases and J lost 1, with 12 bases in between. Germline CDR1 and CDR2: SGHAT and FQNNGV. The length of the CDR3 is 15 residues. The CDR3 DNA reads TGTGCCAGCAGCCCCGGAGGAGGGGCCAAAAACATTCAGTACTTC. Translation gives CASSPGGGAKNIQYF.

There are a few counts of this clone. This chain connects TRBV29-1 to TRBJ2-3; a possible D gene is TRBD1 (6 bases). V shed 6 bases and J shed 2 bases, with 12 bases lying between them. The CDR3 loop spans 13 amino acids. Germline CDR1 is SQVTM and CDR2 is ANQGSEA. CDR3 bases: TGCAGCGTGCAGGGGCGCCTCACAGATACGCAGTATTTT. It specifies CSVQGRLTDTQYF.

This clone was counted between two and nine times. CDR3 nucleotide sequence: TGTGCCAGCAGCTCCGGGGAGGGATATAGCAATCAGCCCCAGCATTTT. The encoded protein is CASSSGEGYSNQPQHF. The V call is TRBV7-9, the J call TRBJ1-5; D uncertain. CDR3 length: 16 residues. Trimming stripped 4 bases from V and 0 bases from J, with 13 bases between. Germline assignment: CDR1 SEHNR and CDR2 FQNEAQ (reference sequence).

On this clone: The germline gene is not matched at one end of the junction; a read error may be the cause. This chain uses TRBV10-3 with TRBJ2-1; the D is unclear. The CDR3 runs to 12 residues. CDR1 is ENHRY, CDR2 SYGVKD, per germline. This chain's CDR3 is CASSPLNNEQFF. The CDR3 region has the DNA TGTGCCAGCAGTCCTCTCAACAATGAGCAGTTCTTC.

This clone was observed a few times. The J gene is TRBJ2-1, the V gene TRBV5-1; D uncertain. This CDR3 region has 14 residues. The V and J ends lost 1 base and 8 bases respectively, with 13 bases between them. CDR1 and CDR2 from the germline V gene are SGHRS and YFSETQ. As DNA, the CDR3 is TGCGCCAGCAGCTTGATCGGGCTGTTCCATGAGCAGTTCTTC. It codes for CASSLIGLFHEQFF.

This clone has a handful of counts. CDR3 sequence reads: CASSPRTDEKLFF. The CDR3 region has the DNA TGTGCCAGCAGCCCTAGGACAGATGAAAAACTGTTTTTT. This chain links TRBV14 with TRBJ1-4; a weak D match, TRBD1 (6 bases). The CDR3 is 13 amino acids. Trimming removed 4 bases at V and 6 bases at J, with 9 bases between. Germline V gene data show CDR1 as SGHDN and CDR2 as FVKESK.

V usage is TRBV6-5 and J usage is TRBJ2-7; D gene uncertain. The CDR3 spans 14 residues. V was pared by 2 bases and J by 3 bases, with 11 bases between. CDR1 is MNHEY and CDR2 is SVGAGI in the germline V gene. The CDR3 is CASSYARINYEQYF. The CDR3 nucleotides read TGTGCCAGCAGTTACGCCAGGATCAACTACGAGCAGTACTTC.

This clone was seen more than once but under ten times. V gene TRBV7-9 combines with J gene TRBJ2-3; the D gene is possibly TRBD1 (5 bases). Germline V gene data show CDR1 as SEHNR and CDR2 as FQNEAQ (reference sequence). Trimming left V 5 bases short and J 2 bases short, with 11 bases between. The CDR3 sequence is 14 residues long. DNA for the CDR3: TGTGCCAGCAGCGTCGACAGCGTCACAGATACGCAGTATTTT. Its translation is CASSVDSVTDTQYF.

The V and J genes are TRBV5-6 and TRBJ2-2; D is perhaps TRBD1 or TRBD2 (6 bases each). The CDR3 has 16 amino acids. The V end was cut by 4 bases, the J end by 7 bases, with 20 bases between. Germline V gives CDR1 SGHDT, CDR2 YYEEEE. CDR3 in amino acids: CASSRPGAPPDGELFF. The CDR3 nucleotides read TGTGCCAGCAGCCGCCCGGGGGCCCCCCCGGACGGGGAGCTGTTTTTT.

The rearrangement uses TRBV18 and TRBJ1-1; 9 nucleotides match TRBD1. Trimming at V came to 3 bases and at J to 2 bases, leaving 4 bases not matched to a gene. The CDR3 covers 15 residues. Per the germline V gene, CDR1 is KGHSH and CDR2 is LQKENI. DNA of the CDR3: TGTGCCAGCTCACCGGGACAGGGACGAAACACTGAAGCTTTCTTT. This codes for CASSPGQGRNTEAFF.

The chain has TRBV7-9 and TRBJ2-7; TRBD1 matches 9 bases. This CDR3 contains 14 residues. CDR1 SEHNR and CDR2 FQNEAQ come from the germline V gene (reference sequence). The trim removed 4 bases at V and 6 bases at J, leaving 7 bases unmatched. CDR3 DNA: TGTGCCAGCAGCTCCCGGGACAGGGTGGCCGAGCAGTACTTC. Translating it yields CASSSRDRVAEQYF.